Presented here are 30 T cell receptor beta chains from one specimen sequenced in a study of shared clonotypes between healthy human individuals. The method was immunoSEQ multiplex PCR; TCRdb's version includes in-frame clones alone and lacks a portion of them. The sample carries about 1 million clones, 65% to 80% recorded once. Sequencing was carried out using memory CD4+ T cells sorted from blood. Subset in this sample: CD45RA-negative fraction. The receptors were gathered from a man younger than 35 in good health.

The chain links TRBV4-1 to TRBJ1-3; D unresolved. Trimming cost V 0 bases and J 4 bases, with 13 bases left between them. Per germline, CDR1 MGHRA and CDR2 YSYEKL. The CDR3 runs to 16 residues. CDR3 coding DNA: TGCGCCAGCAGCCAAGATAGATTTGTGGGCGGAAACACCATATATTTT. The encoded protein is CASSQDRFVGGNTIYF.

The chain employs TRBV30 and TRBJ1-2; the D is unclear. This CDR3 has 14 amino acids. CDR1 is GTSNPN, CDR2 SVGIG, per germline (reference sequence). V lost 1 base to trimming and J lost 8 bases, with 17 bases between them. CDR3 sequence: CAWSAMGILEGYTF. CDR3 bases: TGTGCCTGGAGTGCCATGGGGATATTGGAAGGCTACACCTTC.

Here the CDR3 reads CASSTGRFEKLFF. The CDR3 bases are TGTGCCAGCAGTACCGGGAGGTTTGAAAAACTGTTTTTT. This rearrangement joins TRBV6-1 to TRBJ1-4, with no clear D. The V gene's germline CDR1 is MNHNS and CDR2 SASEGT. Trimming stripped 5 bases from V and 7 bases from J, with 11 bases between. The CDR3 loop spans 13 amino acids.

The CDR3 region has the DNA TGTGCCAGCATGAGACTAATGAACACCGGGGAGCTGTTTTTT. Residues: CASMRLMNTGELFF. This chain connects TRBV7-2 to TRBJ2-2, with D possibly matching TRBD2 (5 bases). Trimming stripped 7 bases from V and 1 base from J, with 10 bases between. The germline V gene encodes CDR1 SGHTA and CDR2 FQGNSA. The CDR3 sequence is 14 residues long.

The V call is TRBV19, the J call TRBJ1-2; no definite D call. Germline CDR1 LNHDA, CDR2 SQIVND (reference sequence). The CDR3 is 16 residues long. Trimming stripped 7 bases from V and 7 bases from J, with 25 bases between. Here the CDR3 reads CASKPTITTASGGYTF. CDR3 sequence (DNA): TGTGCCAGTAAGCCGACCATAACCACAGCGTCGGGTGGCTACACCTTC. The complete variable domain, with remaining parts taken from reference TRBV19 and TRBJ1-2, reads DGGITQSPKYLFRKEGQNVTLSCEQNLNHDAMYWYRQDPGQGLRLIYYSQIVNDFQKGDIAEGYSVSREKKESFPLTVTSAQKNPTAFYLCASKPTITTASGGYTFGSGTRLTVV.

Only a few counts were recorded for this clone. The chain couples TRBV28 to TRBJ1-1; D uncertain. The CDR3 consists of 12 residues. CDR1 MDHEN and CDR2 SYDVKM come from the germline V gene. The V and J ends lost 6 bases and 1 base respectively, with 6 bases between them. CDR3 sequence: CASSYRNTEAFF. As DNA, the CDR3 is TGTGCCAGCAGCTACAGGAACACTGAAGCTTTCTTT.

V and J are TRBV30 and TRBJ1-5, with 7 positions matching TRBD1. With 3 bases clipped from V and 3 bases from J, the junction kept 8 bases outside the gene matches. Looked up from germline, CDR1 is GTSNPN and CDR2 is SVGIG (reference sequence). This CDR3 is built from 15 residues. This chain's CDR3 is CAWSRDSRPNQPQHF. The CDR3 nucleotides are TGTGCCTGGAGCCGGGACAGCCGACCCAATCAGCCCCAGCATTTT. Supplemented by reference TRBV30 and TRBJ1-5, the full variable domain reads SQTIHQWPATLVQPVGSPLSLECTVEGTSNPNLYWYRQAAGRGLQLLFYSVGIGQISSEVPQNLSASRPQDRQFILSSKKLLLSDSGFYLCAWSRDSRPNQPQHFGDGTRLSIL.

This sequence joins TRBV5-1 and TRBJ1-2, with D perhaps TRBD1 (5 bases). Trimming removed 4 bases from V and 4 bases from J, with 17 bases in between. Germline V lookup: CDR1 SGHRS, CDR2 YFSETQ. The CDR3 spans 15 residues. The CDR3 coding sequence is TGCGCCAGCAGCCCGGGGGAGGGAGGCATCTATGGCTACACCTTC. Protein: CASSPGEGGIYGYTF.

The chain couples TRBV5-1 to TRBJ1-1; TRBD1 agrees at 8 bases. Germline V gene data show CDR1 as SGHRS and CDR2 as YFSETQ. This CDR3 region has 15 residues. The J segment lost 5 bases and the V segment lost 2 bases, leaving 8 bases of the junction unmatched. The CDR3 DNA reads TGCGCCAGCAGCTTTTCCGACAGGGGAAAAACTGAAGCTTTCTTT. This encodes CASSFSDRGKTEAFF.

V and J are TRBV6-1 and TRBJ1-1; the D gene is possibly TRBD1 (5 bases). The germline V and J ends were trimmed by 4 bases and 3 bases, with 9 bases remaining between them. Germline V gives CDR1 MNHNS, CDR2 SASEGT. The CDR3 runs 13 residues. CDR3 DNA: TGTGCCAGCAGTGCAGGGTTGGACACTGAAGCTTTCTTT. Amino acid sequence: CASSAGLDTEAFF.

The chain has TRBV6-4 and TRBJ1-2, with D possibly matching TRBD1 (5 bases). Germline loops: CDR1 MRHNA, CDR2 SNTAGT. The CDR3 contains 14 residues. The V gene lost 6 bases and the J gene lost 2 bases, with 13 bases spanning the gap. CDR3 DNA sequence: TGTGCCAGCAGGTCGGACAATTCGAACTATGGCTACACCTTC. Translating it yields CASRSDNSNYGYTF.

The genes are TRBV6-5 and TRBJ2-7, with 10 bases matching TRBD2. CDR3 length: 14 residues. V trimming: 6 bases; J trimming: 4 bases; junction bases outside the gene matches: 6. From germline, CDR1 is MNHEY and CDR2 SVGAGI. This CDR3 is CASSSPSGSYEQYF. The CDR3 DNA follows: TGTGCCAGCAGCTCCCCTAGCGGGAGTTACGAGCAGTACTTC.

This clone has ten or more counts. The V gene is TRBV12-2, the J gene TRBJ2-4; TRBD1 is the table's D call, not checked against the DNA. TRBV12-2 is given as a pseudogene. The CDR3 totals 15 residues. The CDR3 loop reads CASRPDRVDKNIQYF. CDR3 nucleotides: TGTGCAAGTCGACCGGACAGGGTCGACAAAAACATTCAGTACTTC.

This clone appeared many times. The chain links TRBV10-1 to TRBJ1-1; no definite D call. Trimming shortened V by 5 bases and J by 5 bases, and 12 bases separated the two germline ends. The germline gives CDR1 WNHNN, CDR2 SYGVQD (reference sequence). The CDR3 totals 13 residues. Written as DNA, the CDR3 is TGCGCCAGCAGTTTCCACGGGATAACTGAAGCTTTCTTT. It yields the protein CASSFHGITEAFF.

This clone was counted once. The rearrangement links TRBV10-3 to TRBJ2-1, with 8 nucleotides matching TRBD1. This CDR3 is 16 amino acids long. Germline lookup yields CDR1 ENHRY and CDR2 SYGVKD. V dropped 0 bases and J dropped 1; count of bases not matched to a gene: 2. CDR3 coding DNA: TGTGCCATCAGTGAGTCTAGACAGGGGTCCTACAATGAGCAGTTCTTC. Residues: CAISESRQGSYNEQFF.

Turning to this clone: The same CDR3 can be traced to other DNA sequences in this sample. The chain has TRBV5-1 and TRBJ2-1; perhaps TRBD1 as D (7 bases). V lost 4 bases and J 0 bases, leaving 11 bases between the germline ends. The CDR3 consists of 15 residues. Germline values: CDR1 SGHRS, CDR2 YFSETQ. Written as DNA, the CDR3 is TGCGCCAGCAGCCCAGGGGGGAGCTCCTACAATGAGCAGTTCTTC. Protein: CASSPGGSSYNEQFF.

The table lists this clone with a few counts. This same CDR3 is encoded by further DNA sequences in the sample. The V and J genes are TRBV5-1 and TRBJ2-5; 9 bases fit TRBD2. Germline V gene data show CDR1 as SGHRS and CDR2 as YFSETQ. The CDR3 covers 15 residues. Trimming at V came to 2 bases and at J to 5 bases, leaving 7 bases not matched to a gene. CDR3 residues: CASSFGSGSGETQYF. The CDR3 bases are TGCGCCAGCAGCTTCGGTAGCGGGAGTGGGGAGACCCAGTACTTC.

The count of this clone is one. This chain uses TRBV5-1 with TRBJ2-7, with TRBD2 matching over 7 bases. The CDR3 sequence is 14 residues long. Looked up from germline, CDR1 is SGHRS and CDR2 is YFSETQ. V shed 2 bases, J shed 5 bases, and the junction held 7 bases outside the gene matches. The CDR3 sequence: CASSFISRGDEQYF. In DNA form, the CDR3 reads TGCGCCAGCAGCTTCATCAGCCGGGGGGACGAGCAGTACTTC.

About this clone itself: A much larger clone lies one base from this, so it may be a read error. Other DNA variants within this sample encode the same CDR3. The chain links TRBV7-9 to TRBJ1-3; the D is unclear. V was trimmed by 0 bases and J by 3 bases, leaving 0 bases between them. The CDR3 totals 12 residues. The germline gives CDR1 SEHNR, CDR2 FQNEAQ (reference sequence). In DNA form, the CDR3 reads TGTGCCAGCAGCTTAGCTGGAAACACCATATATTTT. Amino acids: CASSLAGNTIYF.

The chain links TRBV5-6 to TRBJ2-3; 10 bases agree with TRBD2. CDR3 length: 14 amino acids. Losses at the gene ends were 2 bases for V and 7 bases for J; bases not matched to a gene: 4. The germline V gene has CDR1 SGHDT and CDR2 YYEEEE. The CDR3 nucleotides are TGTGCCAGCAGCTTAGCGGGGGGGCCAAATACGCAGTATTTT. Its translation is CASSLAGGPNTQYF.

The gene calls are TRBV6-6 and TRBJ2-7; no clear D. CDR1 and CDR2 (germline): MNHNY, SVGAGI (reference sequence). Trimming took off 2 bases at V and 5 bases at J, with 4 bases between the two ends. The CDR3 sequence is 11 residues long. The CDR3: CASSYNNEQYF. The CDR3 DNA reads as TGTGCCAGCAGTTACAACAACGAGCAGTACTTC.

V gene TRBV28 combines with J gene TRBJ1-5; D unclear. The CDR3 sequence is 12 residues long. CDR1 MDHEN and CDR2 SYDVKM come from the germline V gene. V gave up 5 bases and J gave up 6 bases, with 8 bases separating them. The CDR3 protein is CASSLVVQPQHF. The DNA of the CDR3 is TGTGCCAGCAGTCTGGTTGTTCAGCCCCAGCATTTT.

V gene TRBV7-2 combines with J gene TRBJ1-6, with a possible D match to TRBD1 (6 bases). V lost 5 bases and J lost 10, with 18 bases in between. CDR1 SGHTA and CDR2 FQGNSA come from the germline V gene. CDR3 length: 15 amino acids. The CDR3 reads CASSPRQASGSPLHF. The CDR3 DNA follows: TGTGCCAGCAGCCCGCGACAGGCCTCGGGATCACCCCTCCACTTT.

The gene calls are TRBV4-1 and TRBJ2-6; D is unclear. CDR1 and CDR2 (germline): MGHRA, YSYEKL. Trimming took off 1 base at V and 0 bases at J, with 4 bases between the two ends. The CDR3 contains 15 residues. CDR3: CASSQGGSGANVLTF. CDR3 sequence (DNA): TGCGCCAGCAGCCAAGGTGGCTCTGGGGCCAACGTCCTGACTTTC.

A remark on this clone: The sample carries other DNA sequences with the same CDR3. V is TRBV28 and J is TRBJ2-3; 7 nucleotides align to TRBD2. Germline lookup yields CDR1 MDHEN and CDR2 SYDVKM. V dropped 0 bases and J dropped 1; count of bases not matched to a gene: 1. The CDR3 runs to 15 residues. CDR3 loop: CASSLWGRGTDTQYF. CDR3 DNA: TGTGCCAGCAGTTTATGGGGGAGGGGCACAGATACGCAGTATTTT.

The chain employs TRBV5-7 and TRBJ1-2; 9 bases are shared with TRBD1. TRBV5-7 is designated an ORF whose function remains uncertain. V trimming: 7 bases; J trimming: 8 bases; junction bases outside the gene matches: 12. The length of the CDR3 is 14 residues. The CDR3 bases are TGTGCCAGCTTTAAAAAATGGGACAGGGACGGCTACACCTTC. The encoded protein is CASFKKWDRDGYTF.

The count of this clone is one. The gene calls are TRBV29-1 and TRBJ2-3, with D unresolved. The CDR3 spans 14 residues. Germline CDR1 and CDR2: SQVTM and ANQGSEA. Trimming cost V 3 bases and J 0 bases, with 10 bases left between them. This CDR3 reads CSVDSLISTDTQYF. The CDR3 DNA is TGCAGCGTTGATAGTTTGATTAGCACAGATACGCAGTATTTT.

The V and J genes are TRBV20-1 and TRBJ2-4, with a possible D match to TRBD2 (5 bases). The CDR3 sequence is 11 residues long. Trimming took off 5 bases at V and 8 bases at J, with 10 bases between the two ends. The germline V gene encodes CDR1 DFQATT and CDR2 SNEGSKA (reference sequence). CDR3 in amino acids: CSAGRVDIQYF. The CDR3, as DNA: TGCAGTGCTGGGCGGGTTGACATTCAGTACTTC.

The gene calls are TRBV18 and TRBJ1-4; D not certain. Trimming cost V 5 bases and J 0 bases, with 7 bases left between them. The length of the CDR3 is 14 residues. The germline V gene encodes CDR1 KGHSH and CDR2 LQKENI. The chain's CDR3 is CASSELATNEKLFF. In DNA form, the CDR3 reads TGTGCCAGCTCAGAGCTTGCAACTAATGAAAAACTGTTTTTT.

This chain connects TRBV6-1 to TRBJ1-1; 11 bases match TRBD1. Germline-derived CDR1 and CDR2 are MNHNS and SASEGT. There are 13 residues in the CDR3. V dropped 8 bases and J dropped 7; count of bases not matched to a gene: 6. The CDR3 is CASSRTGGYEAFF. Here the CDR3 DNA reads TGTGCCAGCTCTAGGACAGGGGGCTATGAAGCTTTCTTT.